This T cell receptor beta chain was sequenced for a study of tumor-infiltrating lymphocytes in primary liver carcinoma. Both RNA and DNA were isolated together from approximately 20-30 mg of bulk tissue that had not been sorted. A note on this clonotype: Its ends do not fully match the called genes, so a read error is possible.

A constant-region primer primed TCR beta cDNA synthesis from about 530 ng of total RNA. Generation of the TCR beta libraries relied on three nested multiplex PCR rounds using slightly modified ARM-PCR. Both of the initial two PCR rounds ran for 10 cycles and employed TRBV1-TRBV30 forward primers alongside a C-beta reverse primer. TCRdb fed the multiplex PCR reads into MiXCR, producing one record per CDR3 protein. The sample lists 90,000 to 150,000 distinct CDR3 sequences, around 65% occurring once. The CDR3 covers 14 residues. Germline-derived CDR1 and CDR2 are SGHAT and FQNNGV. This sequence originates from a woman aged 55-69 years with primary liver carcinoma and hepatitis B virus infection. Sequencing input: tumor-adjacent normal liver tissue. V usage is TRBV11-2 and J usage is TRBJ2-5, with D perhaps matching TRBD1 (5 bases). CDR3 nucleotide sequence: TGTTCCAGCAGCCAGGGATATGGTAAAGAGACCCAGTACTTC. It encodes CSSSQGYGKETQYF.